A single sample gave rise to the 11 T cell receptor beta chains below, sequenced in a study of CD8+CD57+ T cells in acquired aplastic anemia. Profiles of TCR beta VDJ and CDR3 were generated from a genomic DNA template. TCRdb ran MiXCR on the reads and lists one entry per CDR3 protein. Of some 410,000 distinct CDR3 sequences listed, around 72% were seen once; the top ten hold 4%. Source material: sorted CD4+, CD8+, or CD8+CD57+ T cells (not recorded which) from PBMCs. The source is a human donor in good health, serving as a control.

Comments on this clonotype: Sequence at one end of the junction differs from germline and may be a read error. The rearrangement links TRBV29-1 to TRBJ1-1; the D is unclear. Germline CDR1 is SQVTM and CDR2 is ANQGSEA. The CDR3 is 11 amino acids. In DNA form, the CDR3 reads TGTAGCGTTAACTTGGCAAGTGAAGCTTTCTTT. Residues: CSVNLASEAFF.

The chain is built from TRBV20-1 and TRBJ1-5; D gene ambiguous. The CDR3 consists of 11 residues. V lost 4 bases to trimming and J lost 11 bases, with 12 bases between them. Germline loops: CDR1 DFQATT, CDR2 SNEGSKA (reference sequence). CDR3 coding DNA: TGCAGTGCTACTACGGACGGGGCCCAGCATTTT. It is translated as CSATTDGAQHF.

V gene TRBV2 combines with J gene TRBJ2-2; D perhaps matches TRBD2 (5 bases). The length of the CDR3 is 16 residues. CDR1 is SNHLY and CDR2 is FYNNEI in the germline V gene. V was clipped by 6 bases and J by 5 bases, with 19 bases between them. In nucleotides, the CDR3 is TGTGCCAGCAGCCCCTGGACTGGCGAGGGAACCGGGGAGCTGTTTTTT. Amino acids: CASSPWTGEGTGELFF.

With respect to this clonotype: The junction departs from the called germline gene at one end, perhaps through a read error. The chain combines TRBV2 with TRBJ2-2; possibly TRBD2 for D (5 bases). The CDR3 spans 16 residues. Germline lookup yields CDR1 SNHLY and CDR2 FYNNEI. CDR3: CASSVAGLDNSGEQFF. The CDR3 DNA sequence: TGTGCCAGCAGCGTAGCTGGGCTCGATAATTCCGGGGAGCAGTTTTTT.

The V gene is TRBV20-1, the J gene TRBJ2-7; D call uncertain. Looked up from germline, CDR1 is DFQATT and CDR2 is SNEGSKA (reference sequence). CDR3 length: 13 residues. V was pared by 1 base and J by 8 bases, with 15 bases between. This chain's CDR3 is CSARGSDQPQQYF. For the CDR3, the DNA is TGCAGTGCTAGAGGATCAGATCAGCCCCAGCAGTACTTC.

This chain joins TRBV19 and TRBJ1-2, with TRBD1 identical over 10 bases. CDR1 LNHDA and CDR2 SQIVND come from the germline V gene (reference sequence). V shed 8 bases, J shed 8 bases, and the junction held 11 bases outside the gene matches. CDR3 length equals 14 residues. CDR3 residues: CASPTPGQGFGYTF. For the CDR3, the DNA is TGTGCCAGTCCCACCCCGGGACAGGGGTTCGGCTACACCTTC.

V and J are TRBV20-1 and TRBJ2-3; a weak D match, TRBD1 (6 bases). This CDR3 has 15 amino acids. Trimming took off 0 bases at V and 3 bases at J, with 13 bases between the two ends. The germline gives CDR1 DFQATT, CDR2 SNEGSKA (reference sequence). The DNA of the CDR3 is TGCAGTGCTAGAGATTATCGGACAGAGACAGATACGCAGTATTTT. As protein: CSARDYRTETDTQYF.

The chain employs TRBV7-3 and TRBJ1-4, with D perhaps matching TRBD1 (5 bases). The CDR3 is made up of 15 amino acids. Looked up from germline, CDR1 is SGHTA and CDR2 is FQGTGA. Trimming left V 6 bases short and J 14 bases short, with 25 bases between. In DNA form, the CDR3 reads TGTGCCAGCAGTGTAGACAGCTCCTTTAATGAAAGCCTGTTTTTT. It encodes CASSVDSSFNESLFF.

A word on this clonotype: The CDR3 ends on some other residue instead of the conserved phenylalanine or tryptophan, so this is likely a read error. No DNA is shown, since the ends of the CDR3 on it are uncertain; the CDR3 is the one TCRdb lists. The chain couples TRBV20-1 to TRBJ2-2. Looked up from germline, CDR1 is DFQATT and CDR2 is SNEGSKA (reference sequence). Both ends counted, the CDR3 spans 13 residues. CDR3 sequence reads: CSASGRVYRGAVV.

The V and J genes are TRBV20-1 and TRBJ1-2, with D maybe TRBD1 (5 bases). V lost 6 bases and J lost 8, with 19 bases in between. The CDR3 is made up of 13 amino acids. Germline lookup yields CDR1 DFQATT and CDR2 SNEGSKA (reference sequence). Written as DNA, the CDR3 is TGCAGTGCCCCAGCGGGGCGTGTGGAAGGCTACACCTTC. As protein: CSAPAGRVEGYTF.

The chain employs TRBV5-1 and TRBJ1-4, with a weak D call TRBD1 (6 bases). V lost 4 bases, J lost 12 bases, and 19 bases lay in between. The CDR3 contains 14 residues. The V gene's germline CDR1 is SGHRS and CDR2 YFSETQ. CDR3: CASSVLQGGEELFF. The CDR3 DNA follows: TGCGCCAGCAGCGTACTACAGGGTGGCGAAGAACTGTTTTTT.